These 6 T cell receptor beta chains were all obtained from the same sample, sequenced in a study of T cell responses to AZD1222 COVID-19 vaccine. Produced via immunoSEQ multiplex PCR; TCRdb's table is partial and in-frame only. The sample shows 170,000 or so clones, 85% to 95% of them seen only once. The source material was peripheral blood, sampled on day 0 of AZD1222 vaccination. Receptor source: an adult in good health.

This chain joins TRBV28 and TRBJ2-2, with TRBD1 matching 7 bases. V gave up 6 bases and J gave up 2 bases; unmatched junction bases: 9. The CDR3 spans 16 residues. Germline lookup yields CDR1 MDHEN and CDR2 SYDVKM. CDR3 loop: CASSLGTVLNTGELFF. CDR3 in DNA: TGTGCCAGCAGCCTGGGGACAGTACTAAACACCGGGGAGCTGTTTTTT.

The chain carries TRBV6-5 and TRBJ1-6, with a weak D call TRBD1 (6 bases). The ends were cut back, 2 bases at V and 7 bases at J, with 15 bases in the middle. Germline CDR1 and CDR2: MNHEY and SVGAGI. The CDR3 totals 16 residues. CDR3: CASSYTTGRGNSPLHF. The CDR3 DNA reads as TGTGCCAGCAGTTACACCACAGGGCGCGGGAATTCACCCCTCCACTTT.

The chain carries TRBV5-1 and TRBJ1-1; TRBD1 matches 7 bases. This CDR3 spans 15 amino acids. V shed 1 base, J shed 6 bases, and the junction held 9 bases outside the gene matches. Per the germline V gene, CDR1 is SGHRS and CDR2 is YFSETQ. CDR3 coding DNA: TGCGCCAGCAGCTTGTCTTTGAAGGGGGCTGCTGAAGCTTTCTTT. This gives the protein CASSLSLKGAAEAFF. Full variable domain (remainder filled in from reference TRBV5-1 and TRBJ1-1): KAGVTQTPRYLIKTRGQQVTLSCSPISGHRSVSWYQQTPGQGLQFLFEYFSETQRNKGNFPGRFSGRQFSNSRSEMNVSTLELGDSALYLCASSLSLKGAAEAFFGQGTRLTVV.

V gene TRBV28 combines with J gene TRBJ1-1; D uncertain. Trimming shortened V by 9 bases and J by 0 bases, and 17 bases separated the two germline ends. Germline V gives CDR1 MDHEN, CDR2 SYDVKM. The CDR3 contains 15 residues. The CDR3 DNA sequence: TGTGCCAGTAACCCCCCCCCAGCCATGAACACTGAAGCTTTCTTT. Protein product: CASNPPPAMNTEAFF.

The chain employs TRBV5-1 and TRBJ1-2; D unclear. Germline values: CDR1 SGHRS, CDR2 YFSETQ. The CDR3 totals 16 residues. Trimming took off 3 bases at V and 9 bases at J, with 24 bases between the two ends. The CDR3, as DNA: TGCGCCAGCAGCTCGGCACCGACGGATATCGGTATGAGCTACACCTTC. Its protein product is CASSSAPTDIGMSYTF.

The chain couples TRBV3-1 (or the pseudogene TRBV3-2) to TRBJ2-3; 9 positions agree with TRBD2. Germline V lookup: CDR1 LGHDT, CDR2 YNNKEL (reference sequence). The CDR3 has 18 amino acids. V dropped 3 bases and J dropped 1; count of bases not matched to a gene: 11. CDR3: CASSHGGGGTLRTDTQYF. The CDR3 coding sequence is TGTGCCAGCAGCCATGGCGGGGGGGGTACACTACGCACAGATACGCAGTATTTT.